The clone carrying this T cell receptor (beta chain) has only a few counts. Its antigen is unknown. The sample belongs to a study of neoadjuvant anti-PD-1 for oral cavity cancer. The CDR3 covers 17 residues. CDR1 and CDR2 (germline): SGDLS, YYNGEE. The ends lost 0 bases at V and 7 bases at J; junction bases unmatched: 12. PBMC libraries mostly used around 0.5 ug of input genomic DNA, with six replicates per sample. The data were produced by immunoSEQ multiplex PCR, yet TCRdb's version contains in-frame clones alone and is incomplete. The sample has 11,000 to 15,000 clones; about 64% are singletons. Broader study findings: With three patients per group, TCR findings need larger cohorts.

The sample consisted of PBMCs, taken before nivolumab (anti-PD-1) treatment. The genes are TRBV9 and TRBJ2-1; 8 nucleotides align to TRBD1. This receptor was taken from a person between 40 and 85 years old with oral cavity squamous cell carcinoma. The CDR3 nucleotides read TGTGCCAGCAGCGTAGGAGTGGGGAGGACAGGGCAGAATGAGCAGTTCTTC. Protein product: CASSVGVGRTGQNEQFF.